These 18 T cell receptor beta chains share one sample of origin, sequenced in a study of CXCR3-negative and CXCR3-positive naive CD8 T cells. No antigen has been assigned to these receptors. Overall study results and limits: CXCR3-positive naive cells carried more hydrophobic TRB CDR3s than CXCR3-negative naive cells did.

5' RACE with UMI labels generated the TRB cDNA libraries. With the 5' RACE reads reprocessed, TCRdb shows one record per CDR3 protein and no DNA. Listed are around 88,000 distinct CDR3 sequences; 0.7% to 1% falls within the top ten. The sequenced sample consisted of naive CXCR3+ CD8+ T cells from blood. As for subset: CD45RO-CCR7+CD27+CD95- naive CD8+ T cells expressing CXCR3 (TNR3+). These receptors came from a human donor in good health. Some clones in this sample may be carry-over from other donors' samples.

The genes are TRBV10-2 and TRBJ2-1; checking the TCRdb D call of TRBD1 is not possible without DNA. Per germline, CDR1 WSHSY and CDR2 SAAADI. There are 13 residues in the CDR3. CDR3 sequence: CASRGGDYNEQFF.

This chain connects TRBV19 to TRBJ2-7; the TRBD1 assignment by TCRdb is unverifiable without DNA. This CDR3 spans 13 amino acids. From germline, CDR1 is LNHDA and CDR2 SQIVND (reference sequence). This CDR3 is CASQTGSGYEQYF.

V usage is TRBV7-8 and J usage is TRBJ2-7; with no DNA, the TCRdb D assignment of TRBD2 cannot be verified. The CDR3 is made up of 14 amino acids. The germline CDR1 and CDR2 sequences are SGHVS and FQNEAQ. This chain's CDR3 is CASSSLARAYEQYF.

CDR3 amino acids: CASSLVPTWGSMSYEQYF. V is TRBV7-2 and J is TRBJ2-7; with no DNA, the TCRdb D assignment of TRBD1 cannot be verified. Germline assignment: CDR1 SGHTA and CDR2 FQGNSA. This CDR3 has 18 amino acids.

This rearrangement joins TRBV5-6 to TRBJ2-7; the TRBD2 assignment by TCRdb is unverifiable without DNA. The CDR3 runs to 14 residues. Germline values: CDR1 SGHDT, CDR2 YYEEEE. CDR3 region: CASSPEGPAGEQYF.

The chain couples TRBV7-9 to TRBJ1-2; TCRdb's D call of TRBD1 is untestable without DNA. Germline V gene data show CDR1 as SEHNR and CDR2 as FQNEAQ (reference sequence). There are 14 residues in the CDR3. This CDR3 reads CASSPHGAVYGYTF.

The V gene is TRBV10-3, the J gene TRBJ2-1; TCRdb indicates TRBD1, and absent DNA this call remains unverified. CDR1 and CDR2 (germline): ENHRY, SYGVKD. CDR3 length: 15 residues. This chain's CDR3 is CAISESKDSMHEQFF.

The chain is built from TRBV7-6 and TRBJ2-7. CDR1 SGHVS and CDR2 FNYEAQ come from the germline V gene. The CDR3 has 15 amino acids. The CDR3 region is CASSLTAATAYEQYF.

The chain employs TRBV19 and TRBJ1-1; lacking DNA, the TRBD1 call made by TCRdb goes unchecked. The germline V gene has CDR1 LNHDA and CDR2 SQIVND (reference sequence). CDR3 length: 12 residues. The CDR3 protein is CASSVGALGAFF.

The CDR3 here is CASSGDLAKNIQYF. This sequence joins TRBV18 and TRBJ2-4; TCRdb designates TRBD1, a call that cannot be tested without DNA. The CDR3 runs to 14 residues. Germline loops: CDR1 KGHSH, CDR2 LQKENI.

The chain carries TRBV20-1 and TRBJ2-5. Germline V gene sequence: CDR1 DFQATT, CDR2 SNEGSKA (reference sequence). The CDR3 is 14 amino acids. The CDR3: CSASKAAVQETQYF.

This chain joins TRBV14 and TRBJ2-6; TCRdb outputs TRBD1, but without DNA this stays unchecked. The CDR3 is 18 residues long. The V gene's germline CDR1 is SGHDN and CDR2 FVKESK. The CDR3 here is CASSPAWTGVIGANVLTF.

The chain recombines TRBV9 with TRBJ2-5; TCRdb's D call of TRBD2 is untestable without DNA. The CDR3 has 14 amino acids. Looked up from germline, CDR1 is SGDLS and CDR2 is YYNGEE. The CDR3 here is CASSGSGAGDQEYF.

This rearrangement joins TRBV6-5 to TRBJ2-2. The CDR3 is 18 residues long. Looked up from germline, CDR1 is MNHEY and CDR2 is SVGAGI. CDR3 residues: CASSLKLPSRRVTGELFF.

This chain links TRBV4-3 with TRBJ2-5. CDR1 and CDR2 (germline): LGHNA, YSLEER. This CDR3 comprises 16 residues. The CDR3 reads CASSQDFTNFQETQYF.

The CDR3 region is CASSFPPGTGAGDEQFF. The gene calls are TRBV13 and TRBJ2-1; no DNA is available, so the TRBD1 call from TCRdb remains unchecked. This CDR3 contains 17 residues. Germline V gene sequence: CDR1 PRHDT, CDR2 FYEKMQ (reference sequence).

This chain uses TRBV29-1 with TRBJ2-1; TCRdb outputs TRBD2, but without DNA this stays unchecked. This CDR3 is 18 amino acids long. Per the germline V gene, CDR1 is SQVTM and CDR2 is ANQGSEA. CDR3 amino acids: CSVEGGGSGGLVFDEQFF.

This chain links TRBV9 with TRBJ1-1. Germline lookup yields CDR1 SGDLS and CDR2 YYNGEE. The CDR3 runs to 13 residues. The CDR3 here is CASSVSLGTEAFF.